This T cell receptor (beta chain) was observed in a study of healthy donors' naive CD4 and CD8 T cells. Whole-study context: Donors spanned ages 20-25, 40-50 and 60-70 years, half female. Whole-study results and caveats: Reportedly, most V and J gene segments showed naive CD4+ versus CD8+ bias. Around 14% of CD4/CD8 propensity variance appeared explained by V, J and CDR3 charge.

A linear amplification protocol produced the TCR libraries from 500 ng of total RNA. Authors' methods: From a few healthy donors, around 85,000 rearranged TCR alpha transcripts were sequenced. MiXCR, applied by TCRdb to the reads, yields one record per CDR3 protein. These V and J calls are TCRdb output, not the study's own analysis. The data contain 200,000 or so distinct CDR3 sequences, about four fifths of them singletons. On this clonotype: Its antigen remains unidentified. One junction end does not reproduce the germline sequence, and a read error may be involved.

Sequencing input: naive CD4+ and CD8+ T cells sorted from blood, pooled from several donors. The sequence derives from a pool of human donors in good health; the sample pools cells from several healthy donors.

The CDR3 reads CAISESLAGGYTQYF. The CDR3 DNA follows: TGTGCCATCAGTGAGTCACTAGCGGGCGGTTATACGCAGTATTTT. This chain connects TRBV6-6 to TRBJ2-3; 9 nucleotides match TRBD2. Germline lookup yields CDR1 MNHNY and CDR2 SVGAGI (reference sequence). The CDR3 contains 15 residues.